This T cell receptor beta chain originates from a study of shared clonotypes between healthy human individuals. Caucasian adults residing in Nashville, Tennessee made up all the donors. Using immunoSEQ multiplex PCR, the repertoire was profiled, and TCRdb retains in-frame clones only, with some absent. The data contain some 2,000,000 clones, roughly 96% of them singletons. Note on this clone: One junction end disagrees with the germline gene, perhaps due to a read error.

Sequences were obtained from naive CD4+ T cells sorted from blood. The subset denotes: CD45RA+ positively selected. The receptor was isolated from a man aged 18-30 years in good health.

CDR3 amino acids: CASRKTGANAEAFF. The CDR3 DNA reads as TGTGCCAGCAGGAAGACAGGGGCGAACGCTGAAGCTTTCTTT. V usage is TRBV6-1 and J usage is TRBJ1-1, with TRBD1 matching over 8 bases. Germline CDR1 and CDR2: MNHNS and SASEGT. The CDR3 has 14 amino acids.